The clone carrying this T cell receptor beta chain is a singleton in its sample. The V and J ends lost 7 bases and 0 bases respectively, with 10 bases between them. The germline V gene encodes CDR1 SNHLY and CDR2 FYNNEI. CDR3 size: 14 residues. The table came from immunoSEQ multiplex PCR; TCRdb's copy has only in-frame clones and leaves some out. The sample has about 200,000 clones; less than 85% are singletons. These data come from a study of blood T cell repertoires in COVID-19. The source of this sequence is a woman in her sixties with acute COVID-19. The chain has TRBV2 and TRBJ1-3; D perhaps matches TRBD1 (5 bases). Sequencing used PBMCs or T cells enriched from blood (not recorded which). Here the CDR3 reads CASKDSYSGNTIYF. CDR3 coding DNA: TGTGCCAGCAAAGACAGCTACTCTGGAAACACCATATATTTT.